What follows are 16 T cell receptor beta chains derived from one specimen sequenced in a study of blood T cell repertoires in COVID-19. Some clones are missing from TCRdb's copy, which holds only in-frame ones; the method was immunoSEQ multiplex PCR. The data hold over 150,000 clones, with over 90% observed a single time. The material sequenced was peripheral blood. The source of these receptors is a man in his forties or fifties with acute or convalescent COVID-19.

The J gene is TRBJ1-3, the V gene TRBV2, with 8 positions matching TRBD1. V was clipped by 6 bases and J by 4 bases; unmatched bases: 5. This CDR3 has 14 residues. Per germline, CDR1 SNHLY and CDR2 FYNNEI. The CDR3 is CASRSTGVGNTIYF. The DNA of the CDR3 is TGTGCCAGCAGGTCGACAGGGGTGGGAAACACCATATATTTT.

The chain recombines TRBV29-1 with TRBJ1-1; a possible D gene is TRBD1 (6 bases). Germline loops: CDR1 SQVTM, CDR2 ANQGSEA. CDR3 length equals 15 residues. Trimming removed 6 bases at V and 0 bases at J, with 17 bases between. The CDR3 protein is CSVVQGTQMNTEAFF. CDR3 coding DNA: TGCAGCGTCGTACAGGGAACTCAGATGAACACTGAAGCTTTCTTT.

The rearrangement joins TRBV7-2 to TRBJ2-1; D is perhaps TRBD2 (5 bases). This CDR3 is built from 18 residues. Germline CDR1 is SGHTA and CDR2 is FQGNSA. V was shortened by 2 bases and J by 7 bases, with 24 bases between the two germline ends. The CDR3 is CASSLWELRAPTWNEQFF. CDR3 nucleotides: TGTGCCAGCAGCTTATGGGAGTTGCGAGCGCCGACTTGGAATGAGCAGTTCTTC. Full variable domain (missing parts from reference TRBV7-2 and TRBJ2-1): GAGVSQSPSNKVTEKGKDVELRCDPISGHTALYWYRQSLGQGLEFLIYFQGNSAPDKSGLPSDRFSAERTGGSVSTLTIQRTQQEDSAVYLCASSLWELRAPTWNEQFFGPGTRLTVL.

The gene calls are TRBV9 and TRBJ2-1; D possibly corresponds to TRBD2 (6 bases). There are 13 residues in the CDR3. CDR1 SGDLS and CDR2 YYNGEE come from the germline V gene. V was clipped by 2 bases and J by 7 bases, with 10 bases between them. The CDR3 loop reads CASSVGTSNEQFF. DNA for the CDR3: TGTGCCAGCAGCGTCGGGACTTCTAATGAGCAGTTCTTC.

The chain is built from TRBV14 and TRBJ2-1; possible D gene TRBD2, 5 bases. Trimming left V 1 base short and J 3 bases short, with 10 bases between. There are 15 residues in the CDR3. Per germline, CDR1 SGHDN and CDR2 FVKESK. The CDR3 spells CASSQGPGNYNEQFF. The CDR3 nucleotides read TGTGCCAGCAGCCAAGGGCCGGGAAACTACAATGAGCAGTTCTTC. The variable domain in full, completed from reference TRBV14 and TRBJ2-1, reads EAGVTQFPSHSVIEKGQTVTLRCDPISGHDNLYWYRRVMGKEIKFLLHFVKESKQDESGMPNNRFLAERTGGTYSTLKVQPAELEDSGVYFCASSQGPGNYNEQFFGPGTRLTVL.

The chain employs TRBV24-1 and TRBJ1-2, with D perhaps matching TRBD1 (5 bases). The V end was cut by 2 bases, the J end by 3 bases, with 6 bases between. CDR1 and CDR2 (germline): KGHDR, SFDVKD. The CDR3 is made up of 13 amino acids. The CDR3 DNA reads TGTGCCACCAGTGATTCCAGGGACTATGGCTACACCTTC. Amino acids: CATSDSRDYGYTF.

This clone was seen more than once but under ten times. The CDR3 here is CASSKDRECYEQYV. Here the CDR3 DNA reads TGTGCCAGCAGCAAAGACAGGGAATGCTACGAGCAGTACGTC. V usage is TRBV21-1 and J usage is TRBJ2-7; TRBD1 is the table's D call, not checked against the DNA. TRBV21-1 has pseudogene status. CDR3 length: 14 residues.

J is TRBJ2-1 and V is TRBV18; 10 nucleotides align to TRBD1. The germline gives CDR1 KGHSH, CDR2 LQKENI. The CDR3 runs to 18 residues. Trimming took 4 bases from V and 6 from J; bases not matched to a gene: 15. The CDR3 DNA follows: TGTGCCAGCTCACAAACCCCCAAGGGGACAGGGGCTGGCAATGAGCAGTTCTTC. This gives the protein CASSQTPKGTGAGNEQFF. The full variable domain, in which reference TRBV18 and TRBJ2-1 provide the parts outside the CDR3, is NAGVMQNPRHLVRRRGQEARLRCSPMKGHSHVYWYRQLPEEGLKFMVYLQKENIIDESGMPKERFSAEFPKEGPSILRIQQVVRGDSAAYFCASSQTPKGTGAGNEQFFGPGTRLTVL.

The chain recombines TRBV5-1 with TRBJ2-1, with 7 nucleotides matching TRBD2. The V gene's germline CDR1 is SGHRS and CDR2 YFSETQ. V shed 5 bases, J shed 3 bases, and the junction held 8 bases outside the gene matches. The CDR3 loop spans 15 amino acids. The DNA for the CDR3 is TGCGCCAGCAGGGCCAGCGGGATCGTCTACAATGAGCAGTTCTTC. Amino acid sequence: CASRASGIVYNEQFF.

This chain links TRBV10-3 with TRBJ1-3, with a possible D match to TRBD1 (6 bases). This CDR3 comprises 15 residues. The V gene's germline CDR1 is ENHRY and CDR2 SYGVKD. V was pared by 4 bases and J by 4 bases, with 14 bases between. This CDR3 is CAISGQGSAGNTIYF. CDR3 in DNA: TGTGCCATCAGTGGGCAGGGGTCGGCGGGAAACACCATATATTTT.

The chain uses TRBV4-2 and TRBJ1-2; maybe TRBD1 (6 bases). CDR1 is LGHNA and CDR2 is YNFKEQ in the germline V gene. Trimming left V 0 bases short and J 8 bases short, with 16 bases between. The CDR3 has 15 residues. CDR3: CASSQEGGGKWGYTF. In DNA, the CDR3 is TGTGCCAGCAGCCAAGAGGGTGGGGGCAAGTGGGGCTACACCTTC.

This sequence joins TRBV19 and TRBJ2-1; 8 nucleotides align to TRBD1. V gave up 1 base and J gave up 6 bases; unmatched junction bases: 14. Germline V gives CDR1 LNHDA, CDR2 SQIVND (reference sequence). This CDR3 comprises 18 residues. The CDR3 loop is CASSIGWRGDRLGNEQFF. For the CDR3, the DNA is TGTGCCAGTAGTATAGGCTGGAGGGGGGACAGGCTTGGCAATGAGCAGTTCTTC. Full variable domain (missing parts from reference TRBV19 and TRBJ2-1): DGGITQSPKYLFRKEGQNVTLSCEQNLNHDAMYWYRQDPGQGLRLIYYSQIVNDFQKGDIAEGYSVSREKKESFPLTVTSAQKNPTAFYLCASSIGWRGDRLGNEQFFGPGTRLTVL.

V usage is TRBV5-1 and J usage is TRBJ2-3; TRBD1 agrees at 8 bases. The V segment lost 0 bases and the J segment 1 base; nucleotides outside the gene matches: 1. This CDR3 region has 15 residues. From germline, CDR1 is SGHRS and CDR2 YFSETQ. The CDR3 here is CASSLVTGGTDTQYF. The DNA of the CDR3 is TGCGCCAGCAGCTTGGTGACAGGGGGCACAGATACGCAGTATTTT.

The J gene is TRBJ2-3, the V gene TRBV27; D is uncertain. Germline CDR1 MNHEY, CDR2 SMNVEV (reference sequence). This CDR3 is 13 amino acids long. V shed 5 bases and J shed 8 bases, with 14 bases lying between them. The CDR3 sequence: CASSPSPRSTQYF. The CDR3, as DNA: TGTGCCAGCAGTCCCTCCCCCCGTTCTACGCAGTATTTT.

The V call is TRBV28, the J call TRBJ1-6; 11 positions agree with TRBD1. The CDR3 has 17 residues. V was clipped by 7 bases and J by 3 bases; unmatched bases: 8. Germline V gives CDR1 MDHEN, CDR2 SYDVKM. CDR3 nucleotide sequence: TGTGCCAGCATCACGACGGGACAGGGGGGCTATAATTCACCCCTCCACTTT. Translating it yields CASITTGQGGYNSPLHF. Supplemented by reference TRBV28 and TRBJ1-6, the full variable domain reads DVKVTQSSRYLVKRTGEKVFLECVQDMDHENMFWYRQDPGLGLRLIYFSYDVKMKEKGDIPEGYSVSREKKERFSLILESASTNQTSMYLCASITTGQGGYNSPLHFGNGTRLTVT.

The V call is TRBV23-1, the J call TRBJ1-1; 7 bases map to TRBD1. TRBV23-1 falls under the ORF class, with uncertain function. The junction had 17 bases not matched to a gene; V was cut back by 4 bases and J by 6 bases. This CDR3 has 17 amino acids. The CDR3, as DNA: TGCGCCAGCAGTCCCTGGGGACAGAATTCCCCCAACCCTGAAGCTTTCTTT. It translates to CASSPWGQNSPNPEAFF.